Listed below are T cell receptor beta chains from one sample, sequenced in a study of T cells after posttransplantation cyclophosphamide. Libraries were prepared by immunoSEQ multiplex PCR; TCRdb keeps only in-frame clonotypes and omits some of them. The sample contains 6,500 to 7,000 clones, none of them singletons. Sequences were derived from PBMCs, sampled after an allogeneic stem cell transplant with post-transplant cyclophosphamide. Receptors were obtained from a young adult male patient who received an allogeneic stem cell transplant from an unrelated donor, was CMV-positive, and had acute and chronic GVHD. Some T cells could come from the graft donor. Both conserved end residues are part of each CDR3. D genes are given only for firm matches. Size is stated for part of the rows, as once, few or many counts, or as a class when the clone is expanded.

clone_size: many; j_call: TRBJ2-7; v_call: TRBV6-5; d_call: -; cdr3_aa: CASSYDDGGYEQYF; cdr3_nt: TGTGCCAGCAGTTATGACGACGGGGGCTACGAGCAGTACTTC
clone_size: medium-sized; j_call: TRBJ2-1; v_call: TRBV9; d_call: TRBD2; cdr3_aa: CASSVGTSVNEQFF; cdr3_nt: TGTGCCAGCAGCGTGGGGACTAGCGTGAATGAGCAGTTCTTC
clone_size: many; j_call: TRBJ2-7; v_call: TRBV4-1; d_call: TRBD2; cdr3_aa: CASSQETSPPSYEQYF; cdr3_nt: TGCGCCAGCAGCCAGGAGACTAGCCCTCCTTCCTACGAGCAGTACTTC
clone_size: medium-sized; j_call: TRBJ1-2; v_call: TRBV5-4; d_call: -; cdr3_aa: CASSLQRGESGYTF; cdr3_nt: TGTGCCAGCAGCTTGCAGCGGGGTGAGTCTGGCTACACCTTC
clone_size: many; j_call: TRBJ2-7; v_call: TRBV5-1; d_call: TRBD1; cdr3_aa: CASSFGQGEGEQYF; cdr3_nt: TGCGCCAGCAGCTTCGGACAGGGGGAAGGAGAGCAGTACTTC
clone_size: few; j_call: TRBJ1-1; v_call: TRBV29-1; d_call: TRBD1; cdr3_aa: CSVEAGGGTEAFF; cdr3_nt: TGCAGCGTTGAAGCAGGGGGCGGGACTGAAGCTTTCTTT
clone_size: many; j_call: TRBJ1-1; v_call: TRBV5-1; d_call: TRBD1; cdr3_aa: CASSYGDREFTEAFF; cdr3_nt: TGCGCCAGCAGCTACGGGGACAGGGAATTCACTGAAGCTTTCTTT
clone_size: many; j_call: TRBJ2-7; v_call: TRBV12-5; d_call: -; cdr3_aa: CASGPSVSTYEQYF; cdr3_nt: TGTGCTAGTGGTCCTAGCGTAAGTACCTACGAGCAGTACTTC
clone_size: medium-sized; j_call: TRBJ1-2; v_call: TRBV14; d_call: -; cdr3_aa: CASSQAGIGGYTF; cdr3_nt: TGTGCCAGCAGCCAAGCAGGGATAGGTGGCTACACCTTC
clone_size: medium-sized; j_call: TRBJ2-5; v_call: TRBV18; d_call: TRBD2; cdr3_aa: CASSSTSGRPQETQYF; cdr3_nt: TGTGCCAGCTCATCGACTAGCGGGAGACCCCAAGAGACCCAGTACTTC
clone_size: many; j_call: TRBJ2-4; v_call: TRBV9; d_call: TRBD1; cdr3_aa: CASSVEGTGFFQYF; cdr3_nt: TGTGCCAGCAGCGTAGAAGGGACAGGGTTTTTTCAGTACTTC
clone_size: many; j_call: TRBJ1-2; v_call: TRBV7-9; d_call: TRBD1; cdr3_aa: CASSWYRGPNYGYTF; cdr3_nt: TGTGCCAGCAGCTGGTACAGGGGTCCTAACTATGGCTACACCTTC
clone_size: many; j_call: TRBJ1-2; v_call: TRBV10-3; d_call: TRBD1; cdr3_aa: CAIRGTGMLNYGYTF; cdr3_nt: TGTGCCATCAGGGGGACAGGGATGCTTAACTATGGCTACACCTTC
clone_size: many; j_call: TRBJ2-7; v_call: TRBV7-2; d_call: -; cdr3_aa: CASSSQGFTYEQYF; cdr3_nt: TGTGCCAGCAGCTCGCAGGGGTTCACCTACGAGCAGTACTTC
clone_size: many; j_call: TRBJ2-1; v_call: TRBV5-6; d_call: TRBD2; cdr3_aa: CASSLSGLAVDEQFF; cdr3_nt: TGTGCCAGCAGCCTATCTGGACTAGCTGTGGATGAGCAGTTCTTC
clone_size: many; j_call: TRBJ2-6; v_call: TRBV9; d_call: TRBD1; cdr3_aa: CASSADRQGAGANVLTF; cdr3_nt: TGTGCCAGCAGCGCCGACCGACAGGGGGCTGGGGCCAACGTCCTGACTTTC
clone_size: many; j_call: TRBJ1-2; v_call: TRBV7-9; d_call: -; cdr3_aa: CASRRDGTNYGYTF; cdr3_nt: TGTGCCAGCAGGCGGGACGGAACAAACTATGGCTACACCTTC
clone_size: medium-sized; j_call: TRBJ1-3; v_call: TRBV7-2; d_call: -; cdr3_aa: CASSGQFSGNTIYF; cdr3_nt: TGTGCCAGCAGTGGACAGTTCTCTGGAAACACCATATATTTT
clone_size: many; j_call: TRBJ1-3; v_call: TRBV7-9; d_call: -; cdr3_aa: CASSAWEGRPQGNTIYF; cdr3_nt: TGTGCCAGCAGCGCGTGGGAAGGGAGGCCCCAGGGAAACACCATATATTTT
clone_size: many; j_call: TRBJ2-4; v_call: TRBV6-6; d_call: TRBD2; cdr3_aa: CASTTGGVDIQYF; cdr3_nt: TGTGCCAGCACCACGGGGGGTGTGGACATTCAGTACTTC
clone_size: many; j_call: TRBJ2-7; v_call: TRBV9; d_call: -; cdr3_aa: CASSPSPRDEQYF; cdr3_nt: TGTGCCAGCAGCCCCTCCCCCAGGGACGAGCAGTACTTC
clone_size: many; j_call: TRBJ2-3; v_call: TRBV2; d_call: TRBD2; cdr3_aa: CASRPSGRGDTQYF; cdr3_nt: TGTGCCAGCAGGCCTAGCGGGAGGGGAGATACGCAGTATTTT
clone_size: few; j_call: TRBJ2-7; v_call: TRBV28; d_call: -; cdr3_aa: CASSPGSLNGYEQYF; cdr3_nt: TGTGCCAGCAGCCCCGGGTCCCTAAACGGCTACGAGCAGTACTTC
clone_size: medium-sized; j_call: TRBJ2-2; v_call: TRBV7-9; d_call: -; cdr3_aa: CASSIRRVGTGELFF; cdr3_nt: TGTGCCAGCAGTATTAGGAGGGTCGGCACCGGGGAGCTGTTTTTT
clone_size: many; j_call: TRBJ2-5; v_call: TRBV5-1; d_call: -; cdr3_aa: CASSAGARLGGETQYF; cdr3_nt: TGCGCCAGCAGCGCGGGGGCAAGGTTGGGGGGGGAGACCCAGTACTTC
clone_size: many; j_call: TRBJ1-5; v_call: TRBV5-6; d_call: TRBD1; cdr3_aa: CASSLFVSSRQGRNQPQHF; cdr3_nt: TGTGCCAGCAGCTTGTTCGTCTCCTCCAGACAGGGACGGAATCAGCCCCAGCATTTT
clone_size: medium-sized; j_call: TRBJ1-1; v_call: TRBV10-3; d_call: TRBD1; cdr3_aa: CAISESGTGGEGEAFF; cdr3_nt: TGTGCCATCAGTGAGTCAGGGACAGGGGGTGAGGGTGAAGCTTTCTTT
clone_size: medium-sized; j_call: TRBJ1-1; v_call: TRBV6-5; d_call: TRBD1; cdr3_aa: CASSYSIRGGGEAFF; cdr3_nt: TGTGCCAGCAGTTACTCTATAAGAGGGGGCGGTGAAGCTTTCTTT
clone_size: medium-sized; j_call: TRBJ1-1; v_call: TRBV5-1; d_call: TRBD1; cdr3_aa: CASSAGQGLARYTEAFF; cdr3_nt: TGCGCCAGCAGCGCGGGACAGGGGTTGGCTCGGTACACTGAAGCTTTCTTT
clone_size: many; j_call: TRBJ1-1; v_call: TRBV11-3; d_call: -; cdr3_aa: CASSLDSRGGTEAFF; cdr3_nt: TGTGCCAGCAGCTTAGATTCAAGGGGTGGGACTGAAGCTTTCTTT
clone_size: many; j_call: TRBJ1-2; v_call: TRBV27; d_call: -; cdr3_aa: CASSLSPGYGYTF; cdr3_nt: TGTGCCAGCAGTTTGAGCCCTGGCTATGGCTACACCTTC
clone_size: many; j_call: TRBJ1-6; v_call: TRBV5-1; d_call: TRBD1; cdr3_aa: CASSLAADRGSYNSPLHF; cdr3_nt: TGCGCCAGCAGCTTGGCGGCCGACAGGGGCTCCTATAATTCACCCCTCCACTTT
clone_size: many; j_call: TRBJ1-4; v_call: TRBV2; d_call: TRBD1; cdr3_aa: CASKRDRGTNEKLFF; cdr3_nt: TGTGCCAGCAAAAGAGACAGGGGAACTAATGAAAAACTGTTTTTT
clone_size: many; j_call: TRBJ2-1; v_call: TRBV5-1; d_call: TRBD2; cdr3_aa: CASSAGTSGGTEQFF; cdr3_nt: TGCGCCAGCAGCGCCGGGACTAGCGGGGGGACTGAGCAGTTCTTC
clone_size: -; j_call: TRBJ2-7; v_call: TRBV7-2; d_call: -; cdr3_aa: CASSVVLGHPYEQYF; cdr3_nt: TGTGCCAGCAGCGTAGTTCTGGGACACCCCTACGAGCAGTACTTC
clone_size: many; j_call: TRBJ1-1; v_call: TRBV7-2; d_call: -; cdr3_aa: CASSSSALGGGAFF; cdr3_nt: TGTGCCAGCAGCTCATCCGCGTTAGGGGGTGGAGCTTTCTTT
clone_size: many; j_call: TRBJ2-7; v_call: TRBV5-4; d_call: -; cdr3_aa: CASSPRLSGEQYF; cdr3_nt: TGTGCCAGCAGCCCCAGACTTAGCGGCGAGCAGTACTTC
clone_size: few; j_call: TRBJ2-3; v_call: TRBV5-1; d_call: TRBD1; cdr3_aa: CASSQGAGTGGTDTQYF; cdr3_nt: TGCGCCAGCAGCCAGGGAGCTGGGACAGGGGGGACAGATACGCAGTATTTT
clone_size: many; j_call: TRBJ1-2; v_call: TRBV5-5; d_call: -; cdr3_aa: CASSLRQEYGYTF; cdr3_nt: TGTGCCAGCAGCCTACGACAGGAATATGGCTACACCTTC
clone_size: medium-sized; j_call: TRBJ2-7; v_call: TRBV4-2; d_call: -; cdr3_aa: CASSQGAEVGEQYF; cdr3_nt: TGTGCCAGCAGCCAAGGGGCGGAGGTCGGCGAGCAGTACTTC
clone_size: -; j_call: TRBJ2-3; v_call: TRBV6-4; d_call: TRBD2; cdr3_aa: CASSSGLARDTQYF; cdr3_nt: TGTGCCAGCAGTTCTGGACTAGCCAGAGATACGCAGTATTTT
clone_size: many; j_call: TRBJ2-5; v_call: TRBV9; d_call: TRBD2; cdr3_aa: CASSAQGLADNQETQYF; cdr3_nt: TGTGCCAGCAGCGCCCAGGGACTAGCGGACAACCAAGAGACCCAGTACTTC
clone_size: -; j_call: TRBJ2-1; v_call: TRBV11-2; d_call: TRBD1; cdr3_aa: CVSSTNFGGDRGTVEQFF; cdr3_nt: TGTGTCAGCAGCACGAACTTCGGAGGGGACAGGGGGACTGTTGAGCAGTTCTTC
clone_size: many; j_call: TRBJ1-3; v_call: TRBV2; d_call: TRBD1; cdr3_aa: CASSSGRGQGPSGNTIYF; cdr3_nt: TGTGCCAGCAGTTCGGGGAGAGGACAGGGGCCCTCTGGAAACACCATATATTTT
clone_size: many; j_call: TRBJ1-2; v_call: TRBV9; d_call: TRBD1; cdr3_aa: CASSVTGGAGGYTF; cdr3_nt: TGTGCCAGCAGCGTCACAGGGGGCGCGGGTGGCTACACCTTC
clone_size: many; j_call: TRBJ2-1; v_call: TRBV27; d_call: TRBD1; cdr3_aa: CASSSGTGSYNEQFF; cdr3_nt: TGTGCCAGCAGTTCCGGGACAGGGTCCTACAATGAGCAGTTCTTC
clone_size: many; j_call: TRBJ1-4; v_call: TRBV18; d_call: TRBD1; cdr3_aa: CASSPIAGTGVNEKLFF; cdr3_nt: TGTGCCAGCTCACCAATCGCCGGGACAGGGGTGAATGAAAAACTGTTTTTT